This T cell receptor (beta chain) was identified during a study of OX40 agonist ivuxolimab in advanced cancers. Study-wide context: Recorded diagnoses for dose-escalation patients were hepatocellular carcinoma, melanoma, renal cell or head and neck cancer. Patients with prior anti-PD-1, anti-PD-L1 or anti-CTLA-4 therapy were eligible; about 41% had some.

On this clone itself: Its specificity is not known.

The method was immunoSEQ multiplex PCR; TCRdb's version includes in-frame clones alone and lacks a portion of them. The sample lists over 80,000 clones; under 85% were seen once. The germline V gene has CDR1 MNHEY and CDR2 SMNVEV (reference sequence). This CDR3 region has 15 residues. Between the trimmed V and J ends, which lost 8 bases and 8 bases, there was a span of 24 bases. Broader study findings: At doses 0.1 to 3.0 mg/kg, CD4+ and CD8+ clones expanded. On average, a greater number of expanded clones characterised CD8+ T cells relative to CD4+.

The chain links TRBV27 to TRBJ1-2; D may be TRBD1 (6 bases). The receptor comes from an adult with an advanced solid tumor such as melanoma, head and neck, liver or kidney cancer. The material was CD4+ or CD8+ T cells sorted from blood, obtained in a trial of the OX40 agonist ivuxolimab. Here the CDR3 DNA reads TGTGCCAGCGGATTTCGGGACACGGCGGTAGGCGGCTACACCTTC. This codes for CASGFRDTAVGGYTF.